This T cell receptor beta chain came from a study of T-cell memory formation after mild COVID-19. Study-level information: Most TCR clusters belonged to a single donor. Regarding the study as a whole: CD4+ contracting clones lay mainly in CM and EM, CD8+ ones in EMRA. There was a balanced CD4/CD8 profile in clones contracting day 15 to 85, and later expanders leaned CD4+.

V shed 5 bases and J 6 bases; nucleotides not matched to a gene: 2. The CDR3 extends over 14 amino acids. Germline values: CDR1 SGHVS, CDR2 FNYEAQ. 5'RACE with constant-segment primers built TCRalpha and TCRbeta cDNA libraries with UMIs. TCRdb fed the 5' RACE reads into MiXCR, producing one record per CDR3 protein. The sample lists about 290,000 distinct CDR3 sequences; approximately 18% were seen once. A note on this clonotype: Its antigen remains unknown.

V is TRBV7-6 and J is TRBJ2-1; 12 bases map to TRBD2. The sample taken for sequencing was PBMCs or a T cell subset sorted from them (not recorded which). This clonotype was sampled from a man aged 18 to 30 who had mild COVID-19 (a few samples of this study predate the infection). Cell type and time point are not known. In DNA form, the CDR3 reads TGTGCCAGCAGCGGGGGACTAGCGGGCAATGAGCAGTTCTTC. Translating it yields CASSGGLAGNEQFF. The variable domain in full, completed from reference TRBV7-6 and TRBJ2-1, reads GAGVSQSPRYKVTKRGQDVALRCDPISGHVSLYWYRQALGQGPEFLTYFNYEAQQDKSGLPNDRFSAERPEGSISTLTIQRTEQRDSAMYRCASSGGLAGNEQFFGPGTRLTVL.